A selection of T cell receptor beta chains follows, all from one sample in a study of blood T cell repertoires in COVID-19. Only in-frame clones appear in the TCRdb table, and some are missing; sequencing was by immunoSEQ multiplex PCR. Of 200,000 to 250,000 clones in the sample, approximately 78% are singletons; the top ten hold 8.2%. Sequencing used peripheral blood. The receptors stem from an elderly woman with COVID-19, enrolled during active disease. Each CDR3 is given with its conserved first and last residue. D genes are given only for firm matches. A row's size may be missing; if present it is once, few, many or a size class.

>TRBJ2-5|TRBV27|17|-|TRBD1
CASSREPPPKGAGSQYF
TGTGCCAGCAGTCGGGAACCCCCACCTAAGGGGGCTGGGTCCCAGTACTTC
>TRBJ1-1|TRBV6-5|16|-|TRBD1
CASSYSIGTGGTEAFF
TGTGCCAGCAGTTACTCTATTGGGACAGGGGGCACTGAAGCTTTCTTT
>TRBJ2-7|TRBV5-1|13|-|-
CASSLGSSGEQYF
TGCGCCAGCAGCTTGGGGTCCTCCGGCGAGCAGTACTTC
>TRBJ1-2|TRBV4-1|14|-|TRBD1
CASSAIHRDRGYTF
TGCGCCAGCAGTGCGATACACCGGGACAGAGGCTACACCTTC
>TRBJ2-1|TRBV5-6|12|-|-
CASSLTGQKQFF
TGTGCCAGCAGCTTGACGGGACAAAAGCAGTTCTTC
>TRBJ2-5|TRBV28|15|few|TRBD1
CASSRDRGRQETQYF
TGTGCCAGCAGCCGGGACAGGGGGCGGCAAGAGACCCAGTACTTC
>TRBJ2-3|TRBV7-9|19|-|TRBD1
CASSLARYGSTVRGRMKYF
TGTGCCAGCAGCTTAGCGCGTTACGGTAGTACGGTCAGGGGGCGGATGAAGTATTTT
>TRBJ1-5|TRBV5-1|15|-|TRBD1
CASSPVGGRNQPQHF
TGCGCCAGCAGCCCGGTAGGGGGCCGGAATCAGCCCCAGCATTTT
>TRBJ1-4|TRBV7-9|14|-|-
CASSLGDTNEKLFF
TGTGCCAGCAGCTTAGGGGACACAAATGAAAAACTGTTTTTT
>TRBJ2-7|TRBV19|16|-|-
CASSIDHGGISYEQYF
TGTGCCAGTAGTATAGATCATGGAGGGATCTCCTACGAGCAGTACTTC
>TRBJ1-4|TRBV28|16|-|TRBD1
CASKSPLGQGNEKLFF
TGTGCCAGCAAATCCCCGCTGGGACAGGGTAATGAAAAACTGTTTTTT
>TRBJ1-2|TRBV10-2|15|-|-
CASSESKVGDYGYTF
TGCGCCAGCAGTGAGTCGAAAGTCGGGGACTATGGCTACACCTTC
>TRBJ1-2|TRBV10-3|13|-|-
CAVREGGSYGYTF
TGTGCCGTGAGGGAGGGGGGTAGCTATGGCTACACCTTC
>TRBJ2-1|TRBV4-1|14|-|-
CASSRTVVNNEQFF
TGCGCCAGCAGCCGGACAGTGGTGAACAATGAGCAGTTCTTC
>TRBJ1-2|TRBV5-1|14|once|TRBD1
CASSLGQGNYGYTF
TGCGCCAGCAGCCTTGGACAGGGCAACTATGGCTACACCTTC
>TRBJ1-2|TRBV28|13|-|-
CASSFLQLYGYTF
TGTGCCAGCAGTTTCCTTCAGTTATATGGCTACACCTTC
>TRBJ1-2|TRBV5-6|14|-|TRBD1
CASSPTGYSYGYTF
TGTGCCAGCAGTCCGACAGGGTACTCCTATGGCTACACCTTC
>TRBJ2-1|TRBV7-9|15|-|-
CASSLAGASNNEQFF
TGTGCCAGCAGCTTAGCGGGGGCTTCGAACAATGAGCAGTTCTTC
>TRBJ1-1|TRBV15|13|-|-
CATSRDPRAEAFF
TGTGCCACCAGCAGAGACCCGCGAGCTGAAGCTTTCTTT
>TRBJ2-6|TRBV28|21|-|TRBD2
CASSFLWGSLAGVTGANVLTF
TGTGCCAGCAGTTTTCTTTGGGGGAGCCTAGCGGGAGTCACTGGGGCCAACGTCCTGACTTTC
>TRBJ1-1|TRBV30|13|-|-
CAWEMTVNTEAFF
TGTGCCTGGGAAATGACAGTGAACACTGAAGCTTTCTTT
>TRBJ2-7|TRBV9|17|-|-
CASSVATETDYNYEQYF
TGTGCCAGCAGCGTAGCTACAGAGACTGACTATAACTACGAGCAGTACTTC
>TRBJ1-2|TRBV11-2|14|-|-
CASSLAAGVDGYTF
TGTGCCAGCAGCTTAGCAGCAGGGGTAGATGGCTACACCTTC
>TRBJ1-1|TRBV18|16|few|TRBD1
CASSLLTGGVMAEAFF
TGTGCCAGCTCACTCCTGACAGGGGGCGTAATGGCTGAAGCTTTCTTT
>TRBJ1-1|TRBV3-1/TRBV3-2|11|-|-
CASGGAQEAFF
TGTGCCAGCGGAGGGGCACAGGAGGCTTTCTTT
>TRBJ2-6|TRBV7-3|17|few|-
CASSFTGSSSGANVLTF
TGTGCCAGCAGCTTTACAGGGTCAAGCTCTGGGGCCAACGTCCTGACTTTC
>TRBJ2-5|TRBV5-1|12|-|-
CASSYTQETQYF
TGCGCCAGCAGCTACACACAAGAGACCCAGTACTTC
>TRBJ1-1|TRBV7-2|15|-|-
CASNPTGLGNTEAFF
TGTGCCAGCAACCCGACCGGGTTAGGGAACACTGAAGCTTTCTTT
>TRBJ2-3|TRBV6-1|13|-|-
CASRELKLDTQYF
TGTGCCAGCCGTGAACTTAAATTAGATACGCAGTATTTT
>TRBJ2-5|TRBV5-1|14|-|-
CASSLDPGQETQYF
TGCGCCAGCAGCTTGGATCCAGGGCAAGAGACCCAGTACTTC
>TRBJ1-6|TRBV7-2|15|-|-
CASSPGAVGNSPLHF
TGTGCCAGCAGCCCGGGAGCTGTGGGTAATTCACCCCTCCACTTT
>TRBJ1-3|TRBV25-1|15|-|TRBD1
CASSRAGGSGNTIYF
TGTGCCAGCAGCCGGGCAGGGGGCTCTGGAAACACCATATATTTT
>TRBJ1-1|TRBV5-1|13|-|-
CASSWSGPSEAFF
TGCGCCAGCAGCTGGTCCGGCCCTAGTGAAGCTTTCTTT
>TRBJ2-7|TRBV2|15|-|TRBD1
CASSTPGQSSYEQYF
TGTGCCAGCAGTACCCCGGGACAGAGCTCCTACGAGCAGTACTTC
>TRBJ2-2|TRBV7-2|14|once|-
CASTPPGVKMELFF
TGTGCCAGCACCCCTCCGGGAGTAAAAATGGAGCTGTTTTTT
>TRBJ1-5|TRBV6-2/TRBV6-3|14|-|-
CASSTRTLGQPQHF
TGTGCCAGCAGTACCAGGACACTCGGTCAGCCCCAGCATTTT
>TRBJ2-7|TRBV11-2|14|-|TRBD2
CASSDSGRPFEQYF
TGTGCCAGCAGCGATAGCGGGAGGCCATTCGAGCAGTACTTC